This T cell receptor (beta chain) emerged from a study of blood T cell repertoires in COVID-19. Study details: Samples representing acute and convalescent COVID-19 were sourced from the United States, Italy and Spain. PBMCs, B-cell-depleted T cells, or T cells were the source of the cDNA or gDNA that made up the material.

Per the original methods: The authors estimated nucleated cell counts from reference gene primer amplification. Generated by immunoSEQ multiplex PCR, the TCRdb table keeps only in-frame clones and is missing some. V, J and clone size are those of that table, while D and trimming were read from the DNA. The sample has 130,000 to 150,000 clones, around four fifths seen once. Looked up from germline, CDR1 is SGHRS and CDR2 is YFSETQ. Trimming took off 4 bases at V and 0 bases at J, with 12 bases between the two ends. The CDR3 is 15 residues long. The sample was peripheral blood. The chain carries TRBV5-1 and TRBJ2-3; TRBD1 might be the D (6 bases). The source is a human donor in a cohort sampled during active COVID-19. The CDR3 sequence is CASSPQGISTDTQYF. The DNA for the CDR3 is TGCGCCAGCAGCCCTCAGGGGATTAGCACAGATACGCAGTATTTT. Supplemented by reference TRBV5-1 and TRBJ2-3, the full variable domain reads KAGVTQTPRYLIKTRGQQVTLSCSPISGHRSVSWYQQTPGQGLQFLFEYFSETQRNKGNFPGRFSGRQFSNSRSEMNVSTLELGDSALYLCASSPQGISTDTQYFGPGTRLTVL.